These T cell receptor beta chains were read from a single sample in a study of Ad26.COV2.S vaccination and SARS-CoV-2 variants. Profiled with immunoSEQ multiplex PCR; TCRdb holds only in-frame clones, not every one. The table has about 350,000 clones, approximately 90% seen once; the top ten hold around 6.1%. The starting material was peripheral blood, obtained in a trial of Ad26.COV2.S vaccine versus placebo. Receptors originate from a person between 18 and 59 years old who received the Ad26.COV2.S COVID-19 vaccine or a placebo. The CDR3 runs from the conserved cysteine through the conserved F or W. The D gene is left open where the match is weak. Size values are once, few and many counts, or a class for expanded clones, and some rows have none.

TRBV14	TRBJ2-1	-	TRBD2	TGTGCCAGCGCCCCTCTAGCGGGGGGGCAGAATGAGCAGTTCTTC	CASAPLAGGQNEQFF
TRBV28	TRBJ2-2	once	-	TGTGCCAGCAGACCGGAAGGGGAGCCTACGAACACCGGGGAGCTGTTTTTT	CASRPEGEPTNTGELFF
TRBV4-2	TRBJ2-7	-	TRBD1	TGTGCCAGCAGCCAAGATGTCTACGACAGGGACTACGAGCAGTACTTC	CASSQDVYDRDYEQYF
TRBV19	TRBJ1-5	-	-	TGTGCCAGTAGTATCACGGTCTCCGATAGCAATCAGCCCCAGCATTTT	CASSITVSDSNQPQHF
TRBV6-5	TRBJ2-1	few	-	TGTGCCAGCAAGGTGGGGACGCTTTACAATGAGCAGTTCTTC	CASKVGTLYNEQFF
TRBV28	TRBJ2-3	-	-	TGTGCCAGCAGTCCAATAGCCACCAGCACAGATACGCAGTATTTT	CASSPIATSTDTQYF
TRBV18	TRBJ2-6	-	-	TGTGCCAGCTCACCAGGAGCTACAGAGAAAGAATCTACTGGGGCCAACGTCCTGACTTTC	CASSPGATEKESTGANVLTF
TRBV9	TRBJ2-7	-	-	TGTGCCAGCAGCCCGACCGGGGATGAGCAGTACTTC	CASSPTGDEQYF
TRBV7-2	TRBJ1-1	few	-	TGTGCCAGCAGCTTAGGGTCGGCGGTGAACACTGAAGCTTTCTTT	CASSLGSAVNTEAFF
TRBV30	TRBJ1-6	-	-	TGTGCCTGGAGTAAGGGCAGATCCTATAATTCACCCCTCCACTTT	CAWSKGRSYNSPLHF
TRBV25-1	TRBJ1-2	-	-	TGTGCCAGCAGTGATCTTGGCTACACCTTC	CASSDLGYTF
TRBV12-5	TRBJ1-2	-	TRBD1	TGTGCTAGTGGTTCCCCGGGACAGGGGGCGTTAAATCGGAATGGCTACACCTTC	CASGSPGQGALNRNGYTF
TRBV6-6	TRBJ1-3	few	-	TGTGCCAGCAGTCGACAGCTATCCCGCTCTGGAAACACCATATATTTT	CASSRQLSRSGNTIYF